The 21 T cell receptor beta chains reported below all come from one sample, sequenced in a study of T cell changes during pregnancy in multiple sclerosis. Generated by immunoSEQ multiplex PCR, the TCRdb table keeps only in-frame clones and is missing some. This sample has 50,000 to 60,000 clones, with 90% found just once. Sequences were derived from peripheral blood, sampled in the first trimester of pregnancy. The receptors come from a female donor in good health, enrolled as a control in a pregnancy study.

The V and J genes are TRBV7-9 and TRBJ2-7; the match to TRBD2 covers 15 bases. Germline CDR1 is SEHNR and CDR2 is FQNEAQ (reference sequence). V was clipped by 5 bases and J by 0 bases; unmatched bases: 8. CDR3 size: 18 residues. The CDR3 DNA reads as TGTGCCAGCAGCCTCCGGACTAGCGGGGGGGGGAGCTCCTACGAGCAGTACTTC. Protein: CASSLRTSGGGSSYEQYF.

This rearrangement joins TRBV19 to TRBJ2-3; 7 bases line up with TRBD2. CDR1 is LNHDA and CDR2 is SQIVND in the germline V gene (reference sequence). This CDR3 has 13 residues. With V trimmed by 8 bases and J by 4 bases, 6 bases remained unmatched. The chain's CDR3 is CASSWGGADTQYF. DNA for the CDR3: TGTGCCAGTTCTTGGGGAGGGGCAGATACGCAGTATTTT.

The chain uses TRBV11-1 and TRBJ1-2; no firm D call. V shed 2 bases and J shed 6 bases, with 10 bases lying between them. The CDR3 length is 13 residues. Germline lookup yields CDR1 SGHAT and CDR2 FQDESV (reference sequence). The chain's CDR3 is CASSLLEDHGYTF. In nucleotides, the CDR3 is TGTGCCAGCAGCTTATTGGAGGATCATGGCTACACCTTC.

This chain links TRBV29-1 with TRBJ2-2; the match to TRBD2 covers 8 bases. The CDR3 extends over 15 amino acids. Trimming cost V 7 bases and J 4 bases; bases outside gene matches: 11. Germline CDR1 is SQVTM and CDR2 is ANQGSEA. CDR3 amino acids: CSASGLADGTGELFF. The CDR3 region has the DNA TGCAGCGCTTCCGGACTAGCCGACGGCACCGGGGAGCTGTTTTTT.

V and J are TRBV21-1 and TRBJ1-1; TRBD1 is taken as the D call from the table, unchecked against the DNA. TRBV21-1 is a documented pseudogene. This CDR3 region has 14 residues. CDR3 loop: CASSAHQGCTEAFF. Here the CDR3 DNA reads TGTGCCAGCAGCGCCCACCAGGGATGCACTGAAGCTTTCTTT.

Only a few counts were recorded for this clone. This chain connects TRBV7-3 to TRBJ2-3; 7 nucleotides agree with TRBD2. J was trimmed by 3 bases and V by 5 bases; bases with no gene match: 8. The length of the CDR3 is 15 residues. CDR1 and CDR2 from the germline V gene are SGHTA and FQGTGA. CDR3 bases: TGTGCCAGCAGCCCCGGACTAGTAAGAACAGATACGCAGTATTTT. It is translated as CASSPGLVRTDTQYF.

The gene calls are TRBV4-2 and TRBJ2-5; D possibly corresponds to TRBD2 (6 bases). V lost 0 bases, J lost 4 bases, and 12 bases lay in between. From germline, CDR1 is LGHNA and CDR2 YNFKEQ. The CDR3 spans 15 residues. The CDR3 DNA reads TGTGCCAGCAGCCAAGATCCGGGGGTAGGAGAGACCCAGTACTTC. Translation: CASSQDPGVGETQYF.

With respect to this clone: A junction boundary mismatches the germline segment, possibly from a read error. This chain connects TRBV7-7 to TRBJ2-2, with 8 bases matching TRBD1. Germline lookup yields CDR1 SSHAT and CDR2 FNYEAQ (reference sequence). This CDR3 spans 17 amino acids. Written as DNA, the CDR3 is TGTGCTAGCAGCTTACAACAGGACAGGGTGAACACCGGGGAGCTGTTTTTT. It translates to CASSLQQDRVNTGELFF.

The CDR3 loop is CASSPIITGTGKFLGEQYF. CDR3 sequence (DNA): TGTGCCAGCTCACCTATAATTACCGGGACAGGGAAATTTTTGGGGGAGCAGTACTTC. This chain connects TRBV18 to TRBJ2-7, with 9 bases lining up with TRBD1. Per germline, CDR1 KGHSH and CDR2 LQKENI. V dropped 3 bases and J dropped 7; count of bases not matched to a gene: 22. This CDR3 has 19 residues.

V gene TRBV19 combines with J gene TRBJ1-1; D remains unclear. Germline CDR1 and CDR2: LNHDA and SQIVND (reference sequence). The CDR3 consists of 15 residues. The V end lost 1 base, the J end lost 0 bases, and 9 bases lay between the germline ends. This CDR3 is CASSIGSEMNTEAFF. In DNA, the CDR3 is TGTGCCAGTAGTATAGGTTCAGAAATGAACACTGAAGCTTTCTTT.

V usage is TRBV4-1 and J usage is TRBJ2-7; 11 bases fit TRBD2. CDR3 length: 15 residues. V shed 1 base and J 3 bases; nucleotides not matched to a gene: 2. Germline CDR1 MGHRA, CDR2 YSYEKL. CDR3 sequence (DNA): TGCGCCAGCAGCCAAGGGCTAGCGGGGGGCTACGAGCAGTACTTC. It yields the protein CASSQGLAGGYEQYF.

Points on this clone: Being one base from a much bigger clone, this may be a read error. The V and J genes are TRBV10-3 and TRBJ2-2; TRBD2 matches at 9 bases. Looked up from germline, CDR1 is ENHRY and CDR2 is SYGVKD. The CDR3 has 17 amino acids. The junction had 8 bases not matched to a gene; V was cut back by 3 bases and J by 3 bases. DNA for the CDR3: TGTGCCATCAGTGAAGGGAGACTAGCGGAAGACACCGGGGAGCTGTTTTTT. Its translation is CAISEGRLAEDTGELFF.

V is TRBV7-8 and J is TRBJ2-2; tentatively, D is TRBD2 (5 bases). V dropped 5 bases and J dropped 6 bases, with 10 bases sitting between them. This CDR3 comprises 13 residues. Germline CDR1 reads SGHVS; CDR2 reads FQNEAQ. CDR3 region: CASSPLRAGELFF. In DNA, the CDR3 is TGTGCCAGCAGCCCTTTGCGGGCCGGGGAGCTGTTTTTT.

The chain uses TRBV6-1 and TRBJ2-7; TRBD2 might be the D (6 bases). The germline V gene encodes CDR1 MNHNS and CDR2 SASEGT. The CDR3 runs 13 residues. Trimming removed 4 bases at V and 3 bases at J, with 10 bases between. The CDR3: CASSVAGLYEQYF. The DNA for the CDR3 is TGTGCCAGCAGTGTCGCGGGACTCTACGAGCAGTACTTC.

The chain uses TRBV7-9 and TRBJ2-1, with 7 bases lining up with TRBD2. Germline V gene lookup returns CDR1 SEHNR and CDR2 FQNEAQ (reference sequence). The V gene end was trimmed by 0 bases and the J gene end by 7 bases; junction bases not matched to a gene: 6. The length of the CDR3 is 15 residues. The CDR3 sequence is CASSLATSGVNEQFF. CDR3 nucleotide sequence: TGTGCCAGCAGCTTAGCAACCAGCGGGGTTAATGAGCAGTTCTTC.

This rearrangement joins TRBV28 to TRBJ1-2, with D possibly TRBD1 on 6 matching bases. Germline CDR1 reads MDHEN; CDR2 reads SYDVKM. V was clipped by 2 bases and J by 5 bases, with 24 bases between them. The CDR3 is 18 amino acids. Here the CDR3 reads CASSLEFPGQGIGYGYTF. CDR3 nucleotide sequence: TGTGCCAGCAGTTTAGAATTCCCAGGTCAGGGGATTGGATATGGCTACACCTTC.

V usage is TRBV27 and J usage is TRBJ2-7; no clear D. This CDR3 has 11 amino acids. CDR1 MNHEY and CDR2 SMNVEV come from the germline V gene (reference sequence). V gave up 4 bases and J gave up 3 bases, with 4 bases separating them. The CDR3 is CASSSYYEQYF. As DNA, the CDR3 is TGTGCCAGCAGTTCGTACTACGAGCAGTACTTC.

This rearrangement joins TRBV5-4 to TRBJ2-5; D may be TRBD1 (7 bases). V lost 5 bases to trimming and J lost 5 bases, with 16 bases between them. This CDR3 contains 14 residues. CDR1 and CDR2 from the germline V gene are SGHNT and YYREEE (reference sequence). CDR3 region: CASSPLRGRETQYF. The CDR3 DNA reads TGTGCCAGCAGTCCTCTCAGGGGGAGGGAGACCCAGTACTTC.

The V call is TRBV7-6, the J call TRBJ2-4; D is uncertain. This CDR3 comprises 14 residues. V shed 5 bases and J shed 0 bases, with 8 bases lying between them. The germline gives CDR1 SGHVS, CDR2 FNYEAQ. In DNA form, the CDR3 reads TGTGCCAGCAGCCAGGATCTAGCCAAAAACATTCAGTACTTC. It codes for CASSQDLAKNIQYF.

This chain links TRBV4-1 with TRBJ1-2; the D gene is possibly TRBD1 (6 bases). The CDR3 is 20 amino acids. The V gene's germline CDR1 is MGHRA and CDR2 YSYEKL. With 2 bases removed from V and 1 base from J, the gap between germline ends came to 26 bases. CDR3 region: CASSQKHPGAKVLVNYGYTF. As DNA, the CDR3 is TGCGCCAGCAGCCAAAAGCACCCAGGGGCGAAGGTATTGGTTAACTATGGCTACACCTTC.

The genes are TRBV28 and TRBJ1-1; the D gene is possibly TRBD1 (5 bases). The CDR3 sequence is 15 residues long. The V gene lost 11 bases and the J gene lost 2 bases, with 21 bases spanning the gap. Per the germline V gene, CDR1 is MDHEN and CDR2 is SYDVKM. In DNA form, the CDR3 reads TGTGCCGCCAGGGTATCGGGCGTTCGAAACACTGAAGCTTTCTTT. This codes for CAARVSGVRNTEAFF.